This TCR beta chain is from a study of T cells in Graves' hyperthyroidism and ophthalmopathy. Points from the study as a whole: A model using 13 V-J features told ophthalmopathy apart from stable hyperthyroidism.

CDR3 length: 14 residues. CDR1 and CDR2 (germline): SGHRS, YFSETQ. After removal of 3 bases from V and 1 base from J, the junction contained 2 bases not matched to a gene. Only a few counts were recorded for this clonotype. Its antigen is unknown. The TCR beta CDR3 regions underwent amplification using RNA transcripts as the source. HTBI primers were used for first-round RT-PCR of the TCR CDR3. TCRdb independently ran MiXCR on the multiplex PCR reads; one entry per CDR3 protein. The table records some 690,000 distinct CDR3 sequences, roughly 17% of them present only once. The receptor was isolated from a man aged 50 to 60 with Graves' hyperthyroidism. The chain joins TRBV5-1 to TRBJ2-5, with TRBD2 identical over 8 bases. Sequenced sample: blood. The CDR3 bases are TGCGCCAGCAGCTGGGGACTAGGCCAAGAGACCCAGTACTTC. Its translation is CASSWGLGQETQYF.